The clone carrying this TCR beta chain was seen a few times. What it recognizes is unknown. The data belong to a study of vaccination and CD4 T cells after COVID-19. The Oncomine TCR Beta short-read assay was applied to DNA of cultured CD4+ T cells. MiXCR, run by TCRdb on the PCR reads, gives a single entry per CDR3 protein. The sample has about 14,000 distinct CDR3 sequences, just over 55% seen once. The CDR3 covers 14 residues. Germline V gene data show CDR1 as SGHRS and CDR2 as YFSETQ. The V and J ends lost 4 bases and 8 bases respectively, with 18 bases between them. Treatment in this sample: roughly 11-day PBMC culture with coronavirus spike peptide pools or control peptides (ViraFEST assay).

Sequencing input: CD4+ T cells from blood, cultured in vitro. This TCR came from a human donor who had recovered from COVID-19. The chain uses TRBV5-1 and TRBJ1-2, with unresolved D. CDR3 coding DNA: TGCGCCAGCAGCCCGGGAGGGCGCCTCTTGGGCTACACCTTC. This translates into CASSPGGRLLGYTF.